This T cell receptor (beta chain) was recovered during a study of CD8 T cells in ankylosing spondylitis. This clonotype showed up just a few times. TCRdb re-called the 5' RACE reads with MiXCR, one entry per CDR3 protein. The top ten clones hold 1.3% to 1.5% of a sample with roughly 40,000 distinct CDR3 sequences, 11% of them seen once. CDR1 is MNHEY and CDR2 is SVGAGI in the germline V gene. The CDR3 consists of 15 residues. The V gene end was trimmed by 2 bases and the J gene end by 8 bases; junction bases not matched to a gene: 7. The source material was blood, either unsorted or a sorted T cell fraction (not recorded which). The chain couples TRBV6-5 to TRBJ1-2; 11 nucleotides line up with TRBD1. The sequence derives from a male donor with ankylosing spondylitis or in good health (not recorded which). The CDR3 here is CASSYGLDRGRGYTF. CDR3 DNA sequence: TGTGCCAGCAGTTACGGGCTGGACAGGGGGCGAGGCTACACCTTC.